One TCR beta chain is described in this entry. Its antigen is still unknown. Germline-derived CDR1 and CDR2 are SNHLY and FYNNEI. Losses at the gene ends were 2 bases for V and 7 bases for J; bases not matched to a gene: 2. The CDR3 has 13 residues. The sample is drawn from a study of somatic mutations in cytotoxic T cells in rheumatoid arthritis. Across the whole study: T-cell populations stained with V beta antibodies were in some cases flow-sorted at nearly 100% purity, including V beta1+ cells that were sequenced for TCRB.

General observations from the study: In rheumatoid arthritis patients, the slight underrepresentation of TRBV07 was not adjusted for multiple comparisons. CD8+ T-cell clonality showed no significant difference between rheumatoid arthritis patients and age-matched healthy controls.

Assay: immunoSEQ multiplex PCR; the TCRdb copy retains only in-frame clones and omits some. Of roughly 20,000 clones listed, over 80% were seen once; the top ten hold around 9.3%. J is TRBJ2-1 and V is TRBV2; 7 positions agree with TRBD1. The clonotype was recovered from an adult with rheumatoid arthritis. The sample was CD8+ T cells sorted from blood. Here the CDR3 DNA reads TGTGCCAGCAGTGAAAGACAGGGAAATGAGCAGTTCTTC. Its protein product is CASSERQGNEQFF.